The rows below give T cell receptor beta chains drawn from one sample of a study of human T cells and chemical hapten exposure. TCRdb passed the RACE reads through MiXCR, listing each CDR3 protein once. The table lists over 300,000 distinct CDR3 sequences, approximately 5% of them singletons. This material consisted of whole blood, taken in connection with sensitization to the hapten diphenylcyclopropenone (DPC). The receptors stem from a woman aged 45-65 years with alopecia areata. Some clones in this sample may be carry-over from other donors' samples. Both conserved end residues are part of each CDR3. The order of the fields is clone size, J gene, V gene, D gene, CDR3 protein, CDR3 DNA. D genes are given only for firm matches. Clone size is given for some rows only: seen once, a few or many times, or a class if the clone is expanded.

few,TRBJ1-5,TRBV24-1,-,CATSEMGNQPQHF,TGTGCCACCAGTGAAATGGGGAATCAGCCCCAGCATTTT
few,TRBJ2-5,TRBV5-1,TRBD2,CASSSAGWVETQYF,TGCGCCAGCAGCTCAGCGGGGTGGGTGGAGACCCAGTACTTC
few,TRBJ2-3,TRBV20-1,TRBD2,CSATGSGGGVGSTDTQYF,TGCAGTGCTACAGGGAGCGGGGGAGGAGTTGGTAGCACAGATACGCAGTATTTT
-,TRBJ2-1,TRBV13,TRBD1,CASSIQGAPYNEQFF,TGTGCCAGCAGCATACAGGGGGCTCCTTACAATGAGCAGTTCTTC
-,TRBJ2-2,TRBV12-5,-,CASGSVNTGELFF,TGTGCTAGTGGTTCAGTGAACACCGGGGAGCTGTTTTTT
many,TRBJ2-7,TRBV28,-,CASSSDSISDYYEQYF,TGTGCCAGCAGTTCGGACTCGATCTCGGATTACTACGAGCAGTACTTC
many,TRBJ2-1,TRBV12-3/TRBV12-4,-,CASSLSGRAGTIYNEQFF,TGTGCCAGCAGTTTATCGGGGCGGGCGGGCACCATCTACAATGAGCAGTTCTTC
many,TRBJ1-1,TRBV7-6,-,CASSLEPGTYTEAFF,TGTGCCAGCAGCTTAGAGCCAGGGACGTACACTGAAGCTTTCTTT
-,TRBJ2-3,TRBV12-3/TRBV12-4,TRBD1,CASSSGGGTDTQYF,TGTGCCAGCAGTTCAGGGGGCGGCACAGATACGCAGTATTTT
many,TRBJ2-2,TRBV5-1,TRBD1,CASSLGTGFPGELFF,TGCGCCAGCAGCTTGGGGACAGGATTCCCCGGGGAGCTGTTTTTT
few,TRBJ2-2,TRBV6-2/TRBV6-3,TRBD2,CASQLAGGRNTGELFF,TGTGCCAGCCAACTAGCGGGGGGCCGAAACACCGGGGAGCTGTTTTTT
few,TRBJ1-6,TRBV6-1,-,CASSKQENNSPLHF,TGTGCCAGCAGTAAGCAGGAAAATAATTCACCCCTCCACTTT
many,TRBJ2-1,TRBV5-1,TRBD2,CASSFSLAGPVEQFF,TGCGCCAGCAGCTTCAGTCTAGCGGGTCCCGTGGAGCAGTTCTTC
many,TRBJ2-5,TRBV9,TRBD2,CASSAGTSGQETQYF,TGTGCCAGCAGCGCCGGGACTAGCGGCCAAGAGACCCAGTACTTC
few,TRBJ2-3,TRBV6-5,TRBD2,CASSYLRGSTDTQYF,TGTGCCAGCAGTTACTTGCGGGGGTCGACAGATACGCAGTATTTT
many,TRBJ2-4,TRBV5-6,TRBD1,CASSLTGGAAKNIQYF,TGTGCCAGCAGCTTGACAGGGGGAGCAGCCAAAAACATTCAGTACTTC
many,TRBJ2-3,TRBV28,TRBD2,CASSSHMTGTRPTDTQYF,TGTGCCAGCAGCTCGCACATGACCGGGACTAGACCCACAGATACGCAGTATTTT
few,TRBJ1-1,TRBV25-1,-,CASPDSTEAFF,TGTGCCAGCCCGGACAGTACTGAAGCTTTCTTT
-,TRBJ1-4,TRBV20-1,-,CSAARRTNEKLFF,TGCAGTGCCGCCCGGCGGACTAATGAAAAACTGTTTTTT
many,TRBJ2-5,TRBV7-9,-,CASSLARTAIHRETQYF,TGTGCCAGCAGCTTAGCGCGAACAGCGATACACCGGGAGACCCAGTACTTC
-,TRBJ1-6,TRBV2,-,CASRESYNSPLHF,TGTGCCAGCAGAGAGTCCTATAATTCACCCCTCCACTTT
many,TRBJ2-6,TRBV19,-,CASSIKVGSSGANVLTF,TGTGCCAGTAGTATCAAGGTGGGGAGCTCTGGGGCCAACGTCCTGACTTTC
many,TRBJ1-2,TRBV14,-,CASSPSQYGYTF,TGTGCCAGCAGCCCCTCCCAATATGGCTACACCTTC
many,TRBJ2-1,TRBV27,-,CASSLWSGHNEQFF,TGTGCCAGCAGTTTGTGGTCTGGCCACAATGAGCAGTTCTTC
-,TRBJ2-3,TRBV14,-,CASSQDDGWTDTQYF,TGTGCCAGCAGCCAAGATGATGGGTGGACAGATACGCAGTATTTT
few,TRBJ1-1,TRBV12-3/TRBV12-4,-,CASTLSQGLKLSF,-
many,TRBJ2-1,TRBV27,-,CASSPLAYNEQFF,TGTGCCAGCAGCCCTCTAGCGTACAATGAGCAGTTCTTC
many,TRBJ2-3,TRBV12-3/TRBV12-4,-,CASSFHGAGGADTQYF,TGTGCCAGCAGTTTTCATGGGGCTGGGGGAGCAGATACGCAGTATTTT
-,TRBJ2-3,TRBV12-3/TRBV12-4,TRBD2,CASRPLAGGRDTQYF,TGTGCCAGCAGACCATTGGCGGGGGGACGGGATACGCAGTATTTT
many,TRBJ1-2,TRBV30,TRBD1,CAWSPQGAGGYTF,TGTGCCTGGAGCCCACAGGGGGCAGGAGGCTACACCTTC
-,TRBJ1-5,TRBV10-3,-,CAILDTGPQHF,TGTGCCATCCTTGACACGGGGCCCCAGCATTTT
few,TRBJ2-3,TRBV28,TRBD2,CASSPNLGLAGGTDTQYF,TGTGCCAGCAGTCCGAACTTGGGACTAGCGGGAGGAACAGATACGCAGTATTTT
few,TRBJ2-7,TRBV6-2/TRBV6-3,TRBD1,CASSKPGQGTYEQYF,TGTGCCAGCAGTAAACCGGGACAGGGGACCTACGAGCAGTACTTC
many,TRBJ1-1,TRBV6-5,TRBD1,CASSRDRVETEAFF,TGTGCCAGCAGCCGAGACAGGGTCGAAACTGAAGCTTTCTTT
many,TRBJ1-1,TRBV5-6,TRBD1,CASSLGTEPEAFF,TGTGCCAGCAGCCTTGGGACAGAACCTGAAGCTTTCTTT
many,TRBJ2-5,TRBV28,-,CASSPRDLLQETQYF,TGTGCCAGCAGTCCCCGGGACCTACTCCAAGAGACCCAGTACTTC
few,TRBJ2-3,TRBV20-1,-,CSSTVGGGPDTQYF,TGCAGCTCCACTGTGGGGGGGGGCCCAGATACGCAGTATTTT
many,TRBJ1-5,TRBV6-2/TRBV6-3,TRBD1,CASSFDRGTLPQHF,TGTGCCAGCAGTTTCGACAGGGGAACGTTGCCCCAGCATTTT
many,TRBJ2-3,TRBV29-1,-,CSVPNLFSTDTQYF,TGCAGCGTACCAAACCTGTTTAGCACAGATACGCAGTATTTT